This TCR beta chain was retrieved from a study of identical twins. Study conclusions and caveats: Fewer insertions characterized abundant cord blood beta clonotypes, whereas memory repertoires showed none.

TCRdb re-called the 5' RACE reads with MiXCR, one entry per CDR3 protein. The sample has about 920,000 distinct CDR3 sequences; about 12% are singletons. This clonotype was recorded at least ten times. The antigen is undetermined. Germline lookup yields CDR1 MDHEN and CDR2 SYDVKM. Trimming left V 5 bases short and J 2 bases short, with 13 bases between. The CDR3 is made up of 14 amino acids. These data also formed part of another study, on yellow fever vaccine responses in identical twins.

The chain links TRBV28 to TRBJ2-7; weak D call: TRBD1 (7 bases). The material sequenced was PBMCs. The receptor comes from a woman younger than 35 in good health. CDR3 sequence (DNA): TGTGCCAGCAGTCCCAGCAGGGGGGCCTACGAGCAGTACTTC. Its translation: CASSPSRGAYEQYF. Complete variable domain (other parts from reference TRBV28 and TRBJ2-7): DVKVTQSSRYLVKRTGEKVFLECVQDMDHENMFWYRQDPGLGLRLIYFSYDVKMKEKGDIPEGYSVSREKKERFSLILESASTNQTSMYLCASSPSRGAYEQYFGPGTRLTVT.